The clone carrying this T cell receptor (beta chain) came up a few times. Its antigen is unknown. Other nucleotide sequences in the sample specify the same CDR3. The ends were cut back, 5 bases at V and 1 base at J, with 8 bases in the middle. The CDR3 covers 13 residues. The germline CDR1 and CDR2 sequences are SGHAT and FQNNGV. Indicated treatment: oral pan-JAK inhibitor, 5-10 mg twice daily. Following extraction, RNA underwent reverse transcription to cDNA, which served as the sequencing template. Here immunoSEQ multiplex PCR was the method, and the copy in TCRdb shows in-frame clones only, minus some. The data show about 160,000 clones, less than 80% seen once. The sample is drawn from a study of CD8+ T cells in alopecia areata. The study's findings and limits: Elevated clonality characterized lesional scalp relative to normal scalp, particularly in alopecia totalis/universalis. Patients showed less clear TCR sequence sharing than mice, possibly partly because of HLA diversity.

The origin of this receptor is a human donor with alopecia areata. The chain is built from TRBV11-2 and TRBJ1-1; D gene uncertain. The sequencing used CD4+ T cells sorted from blood, collected at week 24, from a patient treated with tofacitinib. The chain's CDR3 is CASSPRRNTEAFF. CDR3 bases: TGTGCCAGCAGCCCAAGACGGAACACTGAAGCTTTCTTT. Complete variable domain (other parts from reference TRBV11-2 and TRBJ1-1): EAGVAQSPRYKIIEKRQSVAFWCNPISGHATLYWYQQILGQGPKLLIQFQNNGVVDDSQLPKDRFSAERLKGVDSTLKIQPAKLEDSAVYLCASSPRRNTEAFFGQGTRLTVV.